This TCR beta chain emerged from a study of blood T cells in healthy people across ages. A J-beta primer mix and a sample-barcoded 5' primer were used in a second PCR of roughly 7 to 12 cycles. Sequencing yielded, for each sample, at least 2.5 million paired-end reads carrying CDR3. TCRdb fed the 5' RACE reads into MiXCR, producing one record per CDR3 protein. The sample carries about 1.7 million distinct CDR3 sequences, over 25% recorded once. About this clonotype: Its matching antigen is unknown. A much larger clone is a single base away; this may be a read error.

Study-wide findings and caveats: Diversity of TCR beta per million T cells declined in a roughly linear way with age. Long-lived donors carried more naive CD4+ cells and greater diversity than aged donors.

The CDR3 has 14 residues. Germline values: CDR1 SQVTM, CDR2 ANQGSEA. V gave up 1 base and J gave up 9 bases, with 18 bases separating them. Drawn from each donor were roughly 10 milliliters of peripheral blood. The chain joins TRBV29-1 to TRBJ1-2; maybe TRBD1 (5 bases). Sequencing used blood. The TCR comes from a young woman in good health. In DNA form, the CDR3 reads TGCAGCGTTGAAGTCGCGGGGAGGGGTTATAGCTACACCTTC. Translated, it gives CSVEVAGRGYSYTF.